Below, one TCR beta chain is given with its context. These data belong to a study of blood T cell repertoires in COVID-19. Study background: Samples of COVID-19 (acute and convalescent) were obtained from the United States, Italy and Spain.

Membership in each cohort depended on participant-reported clinical history. Two negative PCRs, clearance, or symptom resolution characterized the recovered Cohort 3 donors. In the original workflow: Quantification of nucleated cells was approximated via reference gene primer amplification. Generated by immunoSEQ multiplex PCR, the TCRdb table keeps only in-frame clones and is missing some. V, J and clone size are taken as reported in that table, and D and trimming were inferred from the DNA itself. The table lists about 250,000 clones, roughly 90% of them singletons. The CDR3 is made up of 13 amino acids. From germline, CDR1 is LNHDA and CDR2 SQIVND (reference sequence). V dropped 6 bases and J dropped 2 bases, with 10 bases sitting between them.

The TCR was taken from a woman in her fifties or sixties who had recovered from COVID-19. Material for sequencing was PBMCs or T cells enriched from blood (not recorded which). The chain joins TRBV19 to TRBJ1-2; a weak D match, TRBD1 (5 bases). The CDR3 loop reads CASSMGGNYGYTF. CDR3 bases: TGTGCCAGTAGCATGGGGGGGAACTATGGCTACACCTTC. Looking up the rest from reference TRBV19 and TRBJ1-2 gives the full variable domain: DGGITQSPKYLFRKEGQNVTLSCEQNLNHDAMYWYRQDPGQGLRLIYYSQIVNDFQKGDIAEGYSVSREKKESFPLTVTSAQKNPTAFYLCASSMGGNYGYTFGSGTRLTVV.